This TCR beta chain was documented in a study of blood T cell repertoires in COVID-19. The wider study: Sites across the United States, Italy and Spain contributed samples from acute and convalescent COVID-19. The cDNA or gDNA used as material had been derived from T cells, B-cell-depleted T cells, or PBMCs.

V lost 4 bases and J lost 3; bases outside the gene matches: 4. CDR1 KGHDR and CDR2 SFDVKD come from the germline V gene. The CDR3 has 15 residues. Under the authors' procedure: Researchers report that nucleated cell counts were estimated from reference gene primer amplification. Libraries were prepared by immunoSEQ multiplex PCR; TCRdb keeps only in-frame clonotypes and omits some of them. The DNA gave D and trimming, while V, J and clone size come from that table. Found here are fewer than 400,000 clones, 70% to 90% of them singletons; the top ten hold 2.5% to 3.5%. Sample: peripheral blood. This clonotype originated in a human donor in a cohort sampled during active COVID-19. The chain employs TRBV24-1 and TRBJ2-2, with 7 bases that match TRBD2. The CDR3 DNA is TGTGCCACCAGTGACCATAGCGGGCACACCGGGGAGCTGTTTTTT. This sequence encodes CATSDHSGHTGELFF.